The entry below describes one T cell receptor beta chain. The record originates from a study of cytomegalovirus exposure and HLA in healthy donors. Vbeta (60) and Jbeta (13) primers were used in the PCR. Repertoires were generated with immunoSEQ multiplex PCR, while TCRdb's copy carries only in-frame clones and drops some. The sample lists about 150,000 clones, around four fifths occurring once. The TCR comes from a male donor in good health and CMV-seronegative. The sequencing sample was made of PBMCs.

Here the CDR3 reads CASSSYFPWEKSGKAGPEAFF. As DNA, the CDR3 is TGTGCCAGCAGTTCCTATTTTCCGTGGGAAAAGTCGGGTAAGGCGGGCCCTGAAGCTTTCTTT. The rearrangement uses TRBV28 and TRBJ1-1; unclear D gene. V was cut by 4 bases and J by 6 bases, with 36 bases left in between. CDR1 is MDHEN, CDR2 SYDVKM, per germline. The CDR3 sequence is 21 residues long.